The T cell receptor (beta chain) described here comes from a study of blood T cell repertoires in COVID-19. Overall study context: Some COVID-19 samples were acute and others convalescent; all came from the United States, Italy and Spain. PBMCs, B-cell-depleted T cells, or T cells were the source of the cDNA or gDNA that made up the material.

This clone qualifies as medium-sized. Per the authors' pipeline: For nucleated cells, counts were estimated from reference gene primer amplification. Libraries were prepared by immunoSEQ multiplex PCR; TCRdb keeps only in-frame clonotypes and omits some of them. The D gene and trimming were derived from the DNA, and the V and J assignments and clone size from that table. Here the sample spans around 54,000 clones, 90% being singletons. The clonotype originates from a human donor in a cohort sampled during active COVID-19. The source material was peripheral blood.

The CDR3 here is CASSLSLAGPYNEQFF. In DNA, the CDR3 is TGTGCCAGCAGCTTATCGTTAGCCGGCCCCTACAATGAGCAGTTCTTC. The J gene is TRBJ2-1, the V gene TRBV7-6, with unresolved D. CDR1 and CDR2 from the germline V gene are SGHVS and FNYEAQ. V dropped 2 bases and J dropped 2 bases, with 13 bases sitting between them. CDR3 length: 16 amino acids.